These 27 T cell receptor beta chains originate from one sample sequenced in a study of blood T cell repertoires in COVID-19 (dated by TCRdb to 2018 to 2021). Libraries came from the immunoSEQ multiplex PCR assay. Held by TCRdb, this immuneACCESS table contains in-frame sequences only and omits some clones. Under half of the omission traces to an unresolved V gene where checked; the cause of the rest is unknown. In this sample the table shows more than 95,000 clones, about nine tenths of which occur a single time. Of the sample, more than 14% is held by the ten largest clones. Sequenced input: peripheral blood. The receptors originated from a man aged 45-60 years with acute or convalescent COVID-19.

The chain recombines TRBV4-1 with TRBJ2-1, with D perhaps TRBD2 (5 bases). The V gene's germline CDR1 is MGHRA and CDR2 YSYEKL. This CDR3 has 16 amino acids. Trimming stripped 0 bases from V and 2 bases from J, with 11 bases between. Here the CDR3 reads CASSQDWPGTYNEQFF. DNA for the CDR3: TGCGCCAGCAGCCAAGATTGGCCGGGAACCTACAATGAGCAGTTCTTC.

The chain uses TRBV5-1 and TRBJ1-1, with D uncertain. Germline lookup yields CDR1 SGHRS and CDR2 YFSETQ. Trimming stripped 0 bases from V and 1 base from J, with 7 bases between. The CDR3 extends over 14 amino acids. CDR3 sequence reads: CASSLAQTNTEAFF. The CDR3 coding sequence is TGCGCCAGCAGCTTGGCACAGACGAACACTGAAGCTTTCTTT.

The V gene is TRBV28, the J gene TRBJ2-5, with a tentative D call TRBD2 (7 bases). The CDR3 is 16 amino acids. V was pared by 4 bases and J by 5 bases, with 20 bases between. The germline V gene has CDR1 MDHEN and CDR2 SYDVKM. The CDR3 sequence: CASSSLTGRGAETQYF. The CDR3 coding sequence is TGTGCCAGCAGTTCCCTCACAGGGAGGGGCGCGGAGACCCAGTACTTC.

The chain carries TRBV28 and TRBJ1-2, with D maybe TRBD1 (5 bases). The CDR3 contains 12 residues. Germline V gene lookup returns CDR1 MDHEN and CDR2 SYDVKM. V was pared by 7 bases and J by 6 bases, with 12 bases between. The CDR3 loop is CASTLGANGYTF. CDR3 DNA sequence: TGTGCCAGCACCCTTGGGGCGAATGGCTACACCTTC.

V and J are TRBV6-6 and TRBJ1-4, with D possibly being TRBD1 (6 bases). Trimming took off 2 bases at V and 6 bases at J, with 10 bases between the two ends. The CDR3 sequence is 14 residues long. Germline CDR1 and CDR2: MNHNY and SVGAGI (reference sequence). CDR3 nucleotides: TGTGCCAGCAGTTACGAAGGACAGTATGAAAAACTGTTTTTT. This sequence encodes CASSYEGQYEKLFF.

The V gene is TRBV10-2, the J gene TRBJ1-6, with a tentative D call TRBD1 (5 bases). V was cut by 4 bases and J by 7 bases, with 11 bases left in between. The CDR3 is 14 amino acids. CDR1 and CDR2 (germline): WSHSY, SAAADI. The CDR3 region has the DNA TGCGCCAGCAGTGTTGGGGGGGTCAATTCACCCCTCCACTTT. Amino acid sequence: CASSVGGVNSPLHF.

The chain couples TRBV18 to TRBJ1-4; D not certain. CDR1 KGHSH and CDR2 LQKENI come from the germline V gene. The CDR3 is 17 amino acids. V was pared by 2 bases and J by 6 bases, with 19 bases between. CDR3 coding DNA: TGTGCCAGCTCACCAGAACTAAACCTCGGTCGGGATGAAAAACTGTTTTTT. The encoded protein is CASSPELNLGRDEKLFF.

The V and J genes are TRBV2 and TRBJ2-1, with 7 bases lining up with TRBD1. From germline, CDR1 is SNHLY and CDR2 FYNNEI. J was trimmed by 5 bases and V by 7 bases; bases with no gene match: 2. The CDR3 sequence is 12 residues long. CDR3 loop: CASKTGDNEQFF. CDR3 nucleotide sequence: TGTGCCAGCAAAACAGGGGACAATGAGCAGTTCTTC.

This clone was detected a few times. V usage is TRBV11-2 and J usage is TRBJ2-7, with a tentative D call TRBD2 (6 bases). V shed 5 bases and J shed 4 bases, with 21 bases lying between them. This CDR3 region has 16 residues. Germline V gene sequence: CDR1 SGHAT, CDR2 FQNNGV. The CDR3 region is CASSPIRWTKVYEQYF. The CDR3 DNA is TGTGCCAGCAGCCCCATTAGGTGGACTAAGGTTTACGAGCAGTACTTC.

The rearrangement joins TRBV28 to TRBJ2-3; the match to TRBD2 covers 8 bases. Trimming took 8 bases from V and 3 from J; bases not matched to a gene: 10. CDR1 is MDHEN, CDR2 SYDVKM, per germline. The length of the CDR3 is 15 residues. CDR3 nucleotides: TGTGCCAGCGTGGTGGCGGGGGGCGCGACAGATACGCAGTATTTT. Its protein product is CASVVAGGATDTQYF.

CDR3 nucleotides: TGTGCCAGCGTTGGCGGTATCTCCAATGAGCAGTTCTTC. It encodes CASVGGISNEQFF. J is TRBJ2-1 and V is TRBV9, with D uncertain. Germline V lookup: CDR1 SGDLS, CDR2 YYNGEE. V was pared by 7 bases and J by 6 bases, with 14 bases between. The CDR3 is 13 residues long.

With respect to this clone: This sample includes further DNA sequences coding for the same CDR3. The chain combines TRBV28 with TRBJ2-2, with D perhaps TRBD1 (5 bases). The CDR3 is 15 residues long. V dropped 2 bases and J dropped 1 base, with 8 bases sitting between them. CDR1 MDHEN and CDR2 SYDVKM come from the germline V gene. The CDR3 nucleotides are TGTGCCAGCAGTTTAGCAGGGCGGAACACCGGGGAGCTGTTTTTT. This gives the protein CASSLAGRNTGELFF.

The chain uses TRBV24-1 and TRBJ2-5; TRBD2 is a possible D gene (5 bases). This CDR3 is built from 16 residues. Per germline, CDR1 KGHDR and CDR2 SFDVKD. Trimming removed 3 bases from V and 4 bases from J, with 17 bases in between. CDR3 in amino acids: CATSDLPTGMGETQYF. Here the CDR3 DNA reads TGTGCCACCAGTGATCTCCCGACGGGGATGGGAGAGACCCAGTACTTC.

The chain is built from TRBV4-1 and TRBJ2-3; D is ambiguous. This CDR3 contains 17 residues. Germline V gene data show CDR1 as MGHRA and CDR2 as YSYEKL. V was clipped by 1 base and J by 2 bases, with 16 bases between them. The CDR3 bases are TGCGCCAGCAGCCAAGGACTGACTCCGACGTTCACAGATACGCAGTATTTT. It translates to CASSQGLTPTFTDTQYF.

This chain links TRBV19 with TRBJ1-2; D uncertain. Deletions cut 1 base from V and 2 bases from J, with 8 bases between. CDR3 length: 14 amino acids. Germline loops: CDR1 LNHDA, CDR2 SQIVND (reference sequence). For the CDR3, the DNA is TGTGCCAGTAGTATAGCTTCGGGGAACTATGGCTACACCTTC. This encodes CASSIASGNYGYTF.

This clone has only one observation. V and J are TRBV5-1 and TRBJ2-5, with D possibly matching TRBD2 (5 bases). This CDR3 is built from 14 residues. The germline V gene encodes CDR1 SGHRS and CDR2 YFSETQ. V was cut by 2 bases and J by 1 base, with 9 bases left in between. CDR3: CASSFGVPQETQYF. CDR3 DNA: TGCGCCAGCAGCTTCGGGGTGCCCCAAGAGACCCAGTACTTC.

This clone was found a few times. The chain recombines TRBV28 with TRBJ2-1; no definite D call. V dropped 3 bases and J dropped 9 bases, with 15 bases sitting between them. This CDR3 spans 14 amino acids. Germline V gene lookup returns CDR1 MDHEN and CDR2 SYDVKM. CDR3 in DNA: TGTGCCAGCAGTTTCTCCACTCTAGTTTCTGAGCAGTTCTTC. Protein product: CASSFSTLVSEQFF.

V gene TRBV2 combines with J gene TRBJ2-7; 10 positions agree with TRBD2. Germline-derived CDR1 and CDR2 are SNHLY and FYNNEI. This CDR3 comprises 15 residues. V gave up 3 bases and J gave up 5 bases; unmatched junction bases: 7. CDR3 sequence: CASSDWASGSNEQYF. The CDR3 region has the DNA TGTGCCAGCAGTGATTGGGCTAGCGGGAGTAACGAGCAGTACTTC.

V gene TRBV19 combines with J gene TRBJ1-1; tentative D call: TRBD1 (6 bases). The CDR3 sequence is 13 residues long. Between the trimmed V and J ends, which lost 6 bases and 4 bases, there was a span of 12 bases. Germline lookup yields CDR1 LNHDA and CDR2 SQIVND (reference sequence). The CDR3 region has the DNA TGTGCCAGTAGGCCTAACAGGGCCACTGAAGCTTTCTTT. It encodes CASRPNRATEAFF.

This chain joins TRBV28 and TRBJ2-4; 9 bases align to TRBD1. Germline V gene data show CDR1 as MDHEN and CDR2 as SYDVKM. This CDR3 spans 17 amino acids. V was pared by 6 bases and J by 0 bases, with 9 bases of the junction left unmatched. The CDR3 DNA reads as TGTGCCAGCAGCCCCACGGGACAGGGAGTAGCCAAAAACATTCAGTACTTC. Protein: CASSPTGQGVAKNIQYF.

The J gene is TRBJ1-5, the V gene TRBV30; D is perhaps TRBD1 (6 bases). CDR1 and CDR2 from the germline V gene are GTSNPN and SVGIG (reference sequence). V was trimmed by 1 base and J by 7 bases, leaving 8 bases between them. The CDR3 covers 12 residues. CDR3 region: CAWSGGGQPQHF. In DNA, the CDR3 is TGTGCCTGGAGTGGAGGGGGACAGCCCCAGCATTTT.

This clone turned up a few times. The chain couples TRBV18 to TRBJ2-7; 9 positions agree with TRBD2. Trimming at V came to 6 bases and at J to 5 bases, leaving 11 bases not matched to a gene. The CDR3 loop spans 15 amino acids. Germline CDR1 reads KGHSH; CDR2 reads LQKENI. CDR3 sequence: CASSPTGTSFDEQYF. CDR3 nucleotides: TGTGCCAGCTCTCCAACCGGGACTAGCTTTGACGAGCAGTACTTC.

This rearrangement joins TRBV11-2 to TRBJ2-1, with TRBD1 as a possible D gene (5 bases). The CDR3 spans 13 residues. Germline V gives CDR1 SGHAT, CDR2 FQNNGV. The germline V and J ends were trimmed by 1 base and 6 bases, with 7 bases remaining between them. As DNA, the CDR3 is TGTGCCAGCAGCTTAGGGGGCCTCAATGAGCAGTTCTTC. Its translation: CASSLGGLNEQFF.

This rearrangement joins TRBV24-1 to TRBJ2-2, with D possibly matching TRBD1 (5 bases). V was pared by 2 bases and J by 4 bases, with 7 bases between. This CDR3 has 14 amino acids. Per the germline V gene, CDR1 is KGHDR and CDR2 is SFDVKD. CDR3 nucleotide sequence: TGTGCCACCAGTGATTACAGGAGCACCGGGGAGCTGTTTTTT. Protein sequence: CATSDYRSTGELFF.

The chain recombines TRBV28 with TRBJ1-4; D may be TRBD1 (6 bases). Trimming stripped 3 bases from V and 5 bases from J, with 13 bases between. The germline V gene encodes CDR1 MDHEN and CDR2 SYDVKM. CDR3 length: 15 residues. The CDR3 loop is CASSFSGARNEKLFF. The DNA of the CDR3 is TGTGCCAGCAGTTTTTCAGGGGCGAGGAATGAAAAACTGTTTTTT.

V usage is TRBV30 and J usage is TRBJ1-4, with 7 positions matching TRBD1. CDR3 length equals 13 residues. With V trimmed by 0 bases and J by 8 bases, 3 bases remained unmatched. The V gene's germline CDR1 is GTSNPN and CDR2 SVGIG (reference sequence). The CDR3: CAWSVQGSEKLFF. The CDR3 DNA is TGTGCCTGGAGTGTACAGGGGAGCGAAAAACTGTTTTTT. The variable domain in full, with the rest retrieved from reference TRBV30 and TRBJ1-4, is SQTIHQWPATLVQPVGSPLSLECTVEGTSNPNLYWYRQAAGRGLQLLFYSVGIGQISSEVPQNLSASRPQDRQFILSSKKLLLSDSGFYLCAWSVQGSEKLFFGSGTQLSVL.

The CDR3 protein is CAISESGGFTGELFF. CDR3 coding DNA: TGTGCCATCAGTGAGTCGGGAGGTTTCACCGGGGAGCTGTTTTTT. The chain carries TRBV10-3 and TRBJ2-2, with D possibly TRBD2 on 6 matching bases. Trimming cost V 0 bases and J 4 bases, with 9 bases left between them. The length of the CDR3 is 15 residues. Germline values: CDR1 ENHRY, CDR2 SYGVKD.